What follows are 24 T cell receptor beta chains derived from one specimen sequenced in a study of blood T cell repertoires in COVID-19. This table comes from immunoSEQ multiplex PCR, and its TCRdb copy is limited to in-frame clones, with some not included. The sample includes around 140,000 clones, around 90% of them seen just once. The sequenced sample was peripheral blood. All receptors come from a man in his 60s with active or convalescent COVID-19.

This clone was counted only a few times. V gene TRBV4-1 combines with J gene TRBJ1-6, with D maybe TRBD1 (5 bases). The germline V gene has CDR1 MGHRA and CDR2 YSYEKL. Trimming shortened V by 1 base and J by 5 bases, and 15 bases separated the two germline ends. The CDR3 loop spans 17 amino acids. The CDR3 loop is CASSQGLVGGDNSPLHF. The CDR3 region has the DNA TGCGCCAGCAGCCAAGGATTGGTTGGGGGGGATAATTCACCCCTCCACTTT.

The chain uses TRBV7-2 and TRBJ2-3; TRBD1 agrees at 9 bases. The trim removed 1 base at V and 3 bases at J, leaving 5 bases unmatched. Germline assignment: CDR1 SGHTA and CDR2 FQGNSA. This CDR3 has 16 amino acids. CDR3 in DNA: TGTGCCAGCAGCTTAGGGGACAGGGCTTGGACAGATACGCAGTATTTT. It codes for CASSLGDRAWTDTQYF. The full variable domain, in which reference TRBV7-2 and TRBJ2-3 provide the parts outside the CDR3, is GAGVSQSPSNKVTEKGKDVELRCDPISGHTALYWYRQSLGQGLEFLIYFQGNSAPDKSGLPSDRFSAERTGGSVSTLTIQRTQQEDSAVYLCASSLGDRAWTDTQYFGPGTRLTVL.

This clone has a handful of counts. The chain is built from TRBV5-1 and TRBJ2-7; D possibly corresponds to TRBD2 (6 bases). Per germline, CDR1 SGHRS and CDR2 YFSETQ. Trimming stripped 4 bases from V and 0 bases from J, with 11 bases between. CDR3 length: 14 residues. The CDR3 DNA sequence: TGCGCCAGCAGCCGGGACTGGGGCTCCTACGAGCAGTACTTC. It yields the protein CASSRDWGSYEQYF.

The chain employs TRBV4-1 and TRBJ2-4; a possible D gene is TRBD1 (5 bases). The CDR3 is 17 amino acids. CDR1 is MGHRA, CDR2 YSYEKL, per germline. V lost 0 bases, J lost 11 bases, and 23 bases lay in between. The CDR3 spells CASSQDTQGNPKRVQYF. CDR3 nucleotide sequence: TGCGCCAGCAGCCAAGATACCCAGGGAAATCCCAAAAGGGTTCAGTACTTC.

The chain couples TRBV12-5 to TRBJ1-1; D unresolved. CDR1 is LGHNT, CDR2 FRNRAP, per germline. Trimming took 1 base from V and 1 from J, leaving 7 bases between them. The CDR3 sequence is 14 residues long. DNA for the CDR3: TGTGCTAGTGGTTTGGGACACCGGAACACTGAAGCTTTCTTT. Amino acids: CASGLGHRNTEAFF.

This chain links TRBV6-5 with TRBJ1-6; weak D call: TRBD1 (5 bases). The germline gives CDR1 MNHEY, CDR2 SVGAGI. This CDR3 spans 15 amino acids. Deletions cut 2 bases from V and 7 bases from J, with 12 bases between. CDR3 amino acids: CASSYNAGPNSPLHF. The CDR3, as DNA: TGTGCCAGCAGTTACAACGCGGGACCGAATTCACCCCTCCACTTT.

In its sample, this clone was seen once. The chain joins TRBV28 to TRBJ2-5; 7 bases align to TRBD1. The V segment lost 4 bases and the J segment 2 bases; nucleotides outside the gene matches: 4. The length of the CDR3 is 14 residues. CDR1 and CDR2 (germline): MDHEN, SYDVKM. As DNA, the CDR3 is TGTGCCAGCAGTTCGGGACAGATACAAGAGACCCAGTACTTC. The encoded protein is CASSSGQIQETQYF.

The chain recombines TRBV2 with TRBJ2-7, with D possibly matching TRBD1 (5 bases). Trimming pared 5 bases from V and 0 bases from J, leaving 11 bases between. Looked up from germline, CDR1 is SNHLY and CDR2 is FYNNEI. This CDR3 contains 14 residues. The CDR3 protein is CASSRQLSSYEQYF. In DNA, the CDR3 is TGTGCCAGCAGTCGACAGCTTTCCTCCTACGAGCAGTACTTC.

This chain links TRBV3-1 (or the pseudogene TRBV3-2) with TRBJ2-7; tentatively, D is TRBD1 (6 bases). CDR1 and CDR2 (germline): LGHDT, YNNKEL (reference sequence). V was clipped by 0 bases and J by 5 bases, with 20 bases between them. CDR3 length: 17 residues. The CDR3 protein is CASSQEGILSGAHEQYF. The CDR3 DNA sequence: TGTGCCAGCAGCCAAGAGGGTATCCTCTCAGGGGCCCACGAGCAGTACTTC.

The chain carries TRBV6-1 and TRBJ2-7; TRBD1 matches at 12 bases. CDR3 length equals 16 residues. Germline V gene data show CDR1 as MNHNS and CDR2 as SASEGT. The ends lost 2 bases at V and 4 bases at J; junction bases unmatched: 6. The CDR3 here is CASSEQGTGGKYEQYF. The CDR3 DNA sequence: TGTGCCAGCAGTGAACAAGGGACAGGGGGCAAATACGAGCAGTACTTC.

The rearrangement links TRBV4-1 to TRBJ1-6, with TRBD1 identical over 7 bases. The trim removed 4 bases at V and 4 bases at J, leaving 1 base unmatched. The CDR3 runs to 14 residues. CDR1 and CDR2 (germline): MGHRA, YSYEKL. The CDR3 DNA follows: TGCGCCAGCAGCCCACAGGGGTATAATTCACCCCTCCACTTT. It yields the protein CASSPQGYNSPLHF.

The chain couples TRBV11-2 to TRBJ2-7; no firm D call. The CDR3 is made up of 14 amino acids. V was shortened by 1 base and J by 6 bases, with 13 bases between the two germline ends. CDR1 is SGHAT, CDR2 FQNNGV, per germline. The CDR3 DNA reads TGTGCCAGCAGCTTAGTAGACACCCTCGGCGAGCAGTACTTC. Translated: CASSLVDTLGEQYF.

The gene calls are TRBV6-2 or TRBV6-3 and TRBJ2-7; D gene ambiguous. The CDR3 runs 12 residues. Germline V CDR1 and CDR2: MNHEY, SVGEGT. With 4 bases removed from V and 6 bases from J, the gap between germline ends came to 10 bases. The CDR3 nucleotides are TGTGCCAGCAGTTTCCCCGGGTTCGAGCAGTACTTC. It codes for CASSFPGFEQYF.

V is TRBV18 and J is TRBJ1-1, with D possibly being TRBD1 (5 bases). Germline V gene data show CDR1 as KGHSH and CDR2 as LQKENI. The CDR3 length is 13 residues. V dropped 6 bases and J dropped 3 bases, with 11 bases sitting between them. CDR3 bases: TGTGCCAGCTCGGGAGGACAATACACTGAAGCTTTCTTT. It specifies CASSGGQYTEAFF.

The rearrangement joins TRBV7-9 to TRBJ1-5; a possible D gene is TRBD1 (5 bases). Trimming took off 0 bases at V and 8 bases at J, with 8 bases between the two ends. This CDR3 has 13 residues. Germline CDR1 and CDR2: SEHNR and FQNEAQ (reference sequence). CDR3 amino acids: CASSLAAGKPQHF. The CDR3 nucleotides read TGTGCCAGCAGCTTAGCGGCAGGGAAGCCCCAGCATTTT.

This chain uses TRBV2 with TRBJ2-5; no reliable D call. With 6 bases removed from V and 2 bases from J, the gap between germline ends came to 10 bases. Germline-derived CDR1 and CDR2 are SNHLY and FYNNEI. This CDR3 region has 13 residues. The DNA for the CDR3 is TGTGCCAGCAGCGGAGACTTACAAGAGACCCAGTACTTC. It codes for CASSGDLQETQYF.

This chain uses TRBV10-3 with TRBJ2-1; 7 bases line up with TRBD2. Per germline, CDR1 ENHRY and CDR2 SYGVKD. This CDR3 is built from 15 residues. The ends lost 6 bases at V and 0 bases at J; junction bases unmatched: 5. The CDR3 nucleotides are TGTGCCATCAGGACGGGACTAAGCTCCTACAATGAGCAGTTCTTC. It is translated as CAIRTGLSSYNEQFF.

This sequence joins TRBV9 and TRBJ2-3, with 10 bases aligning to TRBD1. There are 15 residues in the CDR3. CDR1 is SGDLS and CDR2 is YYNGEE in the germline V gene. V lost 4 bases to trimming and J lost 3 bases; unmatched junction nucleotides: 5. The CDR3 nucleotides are TGTGCCAGCAGCTTCTCGGGACAGGGGACAGATACGCAGTATTTT. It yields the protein CASSFSGQGTDTQYF.

CDR3 bases: TGTGCCAGCTCACCTCAGATCGGGGGAGGCACAGATACGCAGTATTTT. It is translated as CASSPQIGGGTDTQYF. This sequence joins TRBV18 and TRBJ2-3, with D possibly matching TRBD2 (6 bases). CDR3 length: 16 residues. Germline V gives CDR1 KGHSH, CDR2 LQKENI. Trimming stripped 3 bases from V and 1 base from J, with 14 bases between.

CDR3 sequence: CASRTDRGQGELFF. In DNA, the CDR3 is TGTGCCAGCAGGACTGACAGGGGGCAGGGGGAGCTGTTTTTT. The chain carries TRBV7-9 and TRBJ2-2, with 10 nucleotides matching TRBD1. V was clipped by 6 bases and J by 8 bases; unmatched bases: 6. CDR3 length equals 14 residues. The germline V gene encodes CDR1 SEHNR and CDR2 FQNEAQ (reference sequence).

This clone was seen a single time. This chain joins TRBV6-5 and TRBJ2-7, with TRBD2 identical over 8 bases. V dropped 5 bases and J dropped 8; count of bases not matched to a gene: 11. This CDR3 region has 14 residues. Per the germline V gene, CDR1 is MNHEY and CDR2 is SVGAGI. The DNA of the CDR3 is TGTGCCAGCAGTCTACTCCGGGAGGGTACGCAGCAGTACTTC. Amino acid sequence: CASSLLREGTQQYF.

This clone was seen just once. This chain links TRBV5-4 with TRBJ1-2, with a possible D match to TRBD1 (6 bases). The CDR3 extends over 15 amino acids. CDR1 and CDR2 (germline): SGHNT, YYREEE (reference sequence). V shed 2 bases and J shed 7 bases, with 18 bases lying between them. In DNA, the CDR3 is TGTGCCAGCAGCTTAGAGTCGGGGGGCGCGGGTGGCTACACCTTC. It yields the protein CASSLESGGAGGYTF.

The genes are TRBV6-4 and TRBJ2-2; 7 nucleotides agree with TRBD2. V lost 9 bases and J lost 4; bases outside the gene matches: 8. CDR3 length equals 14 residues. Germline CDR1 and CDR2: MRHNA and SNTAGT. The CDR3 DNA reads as TGTGCCAGGCCCAGGACTAGGTCCACCGGGGAGCTGTTTTTT. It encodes CARPRTRSTGELFF.

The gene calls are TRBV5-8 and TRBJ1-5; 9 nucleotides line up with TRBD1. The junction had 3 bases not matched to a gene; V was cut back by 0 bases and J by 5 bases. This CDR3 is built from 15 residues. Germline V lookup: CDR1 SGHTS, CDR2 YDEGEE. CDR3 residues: CASSLVGQGHQPQHF. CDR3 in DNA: TGTGCCAGCAGCTTGGTGGGACAGGGCCATCAGCCCCAGCATTTT.